Only a few counts were recorded for the clone carrying this TCR beta chain. TCRdb re-called the 5' RACE reads with MiXCR, one entry per CDR3 protein. The sample lists about 320,000 distinct CDR3 sequences; around an eighth were seen once. Germline V lookup: CDR1 SEHNR, CDR2 FQNEAQ (reference sequence). V lost 3 bases, J lost 0 bases, and 9 bases lay in between. CDR3 size: 14 residues. These data originate in a study of T-cell memory formation after mild COVID-19. This receptor was taken from a man between 18 and 29 years old who had mild COVID-19 (a few samples of this study predate the infection). Cell type and time point are not known. V gene TRBV7-9 combines with J gene TRBJ2-7; D unclear. Sequencing was performed on PBMCs or a T cell subset sorted from them (not recorded which). In nucleotides, the CDR3 is TGTGCCAGCAGCTTCGACGGAAGCTCCTACGAGCAGTACTTC. Translated: CASSFDGSSYEQYF.